Below are 26 T cell receptor beta chains sequenced from a single sample in a study of CD4 and CD8 cells across lung adenocarcinoma regions. TCRdb used MiXCR to reprocess the PCR reads, holding one entry per CDR3 protein. The sample shows under 20,000 distinct CDR3 sequences, about 53% of them seen only once. The sample consisted of CD8+ T cells from the margin of a lung tumor. The source is a male donor with lung adenocarcinoma. The CD4 and CD8 labels of this study may be unreliable.

This rearrangement joins TRBV24-1 to TRBJ2-3; D is unresolved. V dropped 5 bases and J dropped 4 bases, with 3 bases sitting between them. There are 11 residues in the CDR3. In germline, CDR1 is KGHDR, CDR2 SFDVKD. The CDR3 nucleotides are TGTGCCACCAGTGTGTCAGATACGCAGTATTTT. Its translation: CATSVSDTQYF.

This clonotype came up once. The chain couples TRBV6-1 to TRBJ2-4; D may correspond to TRBD1 or TRBD2 (5 bases each). Germline V gene sequence: CDR1 MNHNS, CDR2 SASEGT. Trimming left V 6 bases short and J 0 bases short, with 15 bases between. The CDR3 is made up of 16 amino acids. As DNA, the CDR3 is TGTGCCAGCAGCGTCTCGGGGACGGGAGCCAAAAACATTCAGTACTTC. This gives the protein CASSVSGTGAKNIQYF.

This clonotype counts as large. The genes are TRBV27 and TRBJ2-7, with 8 bases fitting TRBD2. The CDR3 runs 15 residues. V lost 8 bases to trimming and J lost 1 base; unmatched junction nucleotides: 10. Germline V gene data show CDR1 as MNHEY and CDR2 as SMNVEV (reference sequence). Here the CDR3 DNA reads TGTGCCAGCGGCAAGACGGCTAGCGGGTCCTACGAGCAGTACTTC. Its protein is CASGKTASGSYEQYF.

This clonotype occurred many times. This CDR3 is CASSTYKAASNEKLFF. In DNA form, the CDR3 reads TGTGCCAGCAGCACCTACAAAGCGGCCTCTAATGAAAAACTGTTTTTT. The chain uses TRBV11-2 and TRBJ1-4; D is undetermined. The V gene lost 5 bases and the J gene lost 3 bases, with 16 bases spanning the gap. This CDR3 has 16 amino acids. Looked up from germline, CDR1 is SGHAT and CDR2 is FQNNGV. Complete variable domain (other parts from reference TRBV11-2 and TRBJ1-4): EAGVAQSPRYKIIEKRQSVAFWCNPISGHATLYWYQQILGQGPKLLIQFQNNGVVDDSQLPKDRFSAERLKGVDSTLKIQPAKLEDSAVYLCASSTYKAASNEKLFFGSGTQLSVL.

This clonotype has a count of ten or more. Just one base apart from a much larger clone, this may be a read error. The chain employs TRBV6-1 and TRBJ2-5; the D is unclear. V was cut by 6 bases and J by 11 bases, with 16 bases left in between. CDR1 MNHNS and CDR2 SASEGT come from the germline V gene. The CDR3 consists of 12 residues. In DNA, the CDR3 is TGTGCCAGCAGCTCCCTCAGGCGTGAGCAGTACTTC. Residues: CASSSLRREQYF.

V and J are TRBV15 and TRBJ2-5; D is uncertain. The CDR3 contains 13 residues. Germline loops: CDR1 LNHNV, CDR2 YYDKDF (reference sequence). The V and J ends lost 1 base and 5 bases respectively, with 8 bases between them. This CDR3 is CATSRGTAETQYF. Here the CDR3 DNA reads TGTGCCACCAGCAGAGGCACGGCCGAGACCCAGTACTTC.

This clonotype occurred once. The chain carries TRBV10-1 and TRBJ2-3; TRBD2 aligns across 7 bases. This CDR3 contains 15 residues. V trimming: 11 bases; J trimming: 12 bases; junction bases outside the gene matches: 23. Germline V gene sequence: CDR1 WNHNN, CDR2 SYGVQD (reference sequence). CDR3 sequence: CAGGEEGRGQETQYF. In DNA form, the CDR3 reads TGCGCCGGGGGGGAGGAGGGTCGTGGCCAAGAGACCCAGTATTTT.

V usage is TRBV20-1 and J usage is TRBJ1-1; no reliable D call. V lost 6 bases and J 1 base, leaving 12 bases between the germline ends. The V gene's germline CDR1 is DFQATT and CDR2 SNEGSKA (reference sequence). This CDR3 has 13 amino acids. This CDR3 reads CSARGWGNTEAFF. The CDR3 DNA sequence: TGCAGTGCCCGCGGTTGGGGGAACACTGAAGCTTTCTTT.

The count of this clonotype is one. The V and J genes are TRBV6-1 and TRBJ2-2; a possible D gene is TRBD1 (6 bases). V dropped 7 bases and J dropped 16 bases, with 31 bases sitting between them. The CDR3 covers 16 residues. Germline CDR1 is MNHNS and CDR2 is SASEGT. The CDR3 sequence: CASMGFQARGTETQFF. The CDR3 region has the DNA TGTGCCAGCATGGGCTTCCAGGCCAGGGGCACAGAGACGCAGTTTTTT.

The table lists this clonotype with a count of one. The chain couples TRBV6-1 to TRBJ2-1; the match to TRBD1 covers 8 bases. Germline CDR1 and CDR2: MNHNS and SASEGT. This CDR3 region has 15 residues. The J segment lost 6 bases and the V segment lost 6 bases, leaving 10 bases of the junction unmatched. In DNA, the CDR3 is TGTGCCAGCAGCCCCCCAGGGGGCCTCACCAATGAGCAGTTCTTC. Its translation: CASSPPGGLTNEQFF.

To note about this clonotype: An end of the junction does not agree with germline; a read error may underlie this. This chain connects TRBV10-1 to TRBJ2-3; D might be TRBD1 (6 bases). This CDR3 region has 14 residues. CDR1 is WNHNN and CDR2 is SYGVQD in the germline V gene (reference sequence). CDR3 sequence: CASTGMGATDTQYF. CDR3 coding DNA: TGCGCCAGCACGGGGATGGGGGCCACAGATACGCAGTATTTC.

In this sample, this clonotype turned up a few times. The chain has TRBV10-3 and TRBJ2-6; 9 bases align to TRBD2. Germline CDR1 ENHRY, CDR2 SYGVKD. With V trimmed by 11 bases and J by 4 bases, 15 bases remained unmatched. This CDR3 has 17 residues. The CDR3 sequence is CAGGGAGGAGGANVLTF. In nucleotides, the CDR3 is TGTGCCGGCGGGGGGGCGGGGGGGGCGGGGGGGGCCAACGTCCTGACTTTC.

This sequence joins TRBV6-1 and TRBJ2-5; D is tentatively TRBD1 or TRBD2 (6 bases each). This CDR3 is built from 15 residues. Trimming pared 9 bases from V and 0 bases from J, leaving 17 bases between. Germline CDR1 reads MNHNS; CDR2 reads SASEGT. This chain's CDR3 is CARGLGGRDQETQYF. The CDR3 region has the DNA TGTGCCAGGGGGCTCGGGGGCCGTGACCAAGAGACCCAGTACTTC.

This clonotype appeared many times. V usage is TRBV28 and J usage is TRBJ2-3; 13 bases line up with TRBD2. Germline assignment: CDR1 MDHEN and CDR2 SYDVKM. V was clipped by 5 bases and J by 7 bases; unmatched bases: 3. This CDR3 contains 14 residues. This CDR3 reads CASSRTSGRNTQYF. CDR3 DNA: TGTGCCAGCAGTCGGACTAGCGGGAGAAATACGCAGTATTTT.

As DNA, the CDR3 is TGTGCCAGCAGCTTACGGGGGGTAGGGGGGGTGAGGGGGAAAGAGACCCAGTTCTTC. Protein sequence: CASSLRGVGGVRGKETQFF. The V and J genes are TRBV11-2 and TRBJ2-1; D perhaps matches TRBD2 (7 bases). Per the germline V gene, CDR1 is SGHAT and CDR2 is FQNNGV. Trimming cost V 2 bases and J 13 bases, with 33 bases left between them. The CDR3 sequence is 19 residues long.

Judged by abundance, this clonotype is medium-sized (0.01 to 0.1%). This chain links TRBV6-1 with TRBJ2-3; 9 bases are a match to TRBD2. The CDR3 runs 16 residues. Germline-derived CDR1 and CDR2 are MNHNS and SASEGT. V shed 6 bases, J shed 4 bases, and the junction held 11 bases outside the gene matches. The CDR3 DNA reads as TGTGCCAGCAGCGATGAAGCGGGAGGCCACCCAGATACGCAGTATTTT. It encodes CASSDEAGGHPDTQYF.

The chain employs TRBV6-1 and TRBJ2-4; 8 bases align to TRBD2. The germline CDR1 and CDR2 sequences are MNHNS and SASEGT. With V trimmed by 4 bases and J by 13 bases, 18 bases remained unmatched. This CDR3 has 16 residues. CDR3: CASSVAGTGAKNTQYF. The CDR3 region has the DNA TGTGCCAGCAGTGTAGCGGGGACGGGGGCCAAAAACACGCAGTACTTC.

Only a few counts were recorded for this clonotype. The gene calls are TRBV20-1 and TRBJ1-4; D perhaps matches TRBD1 (5 bases). V was clipped by 0 bases and J by 7 bases, with 15 bases between them. The CDR3 has 15 amino acids. Germline V gives CDR1 DFQATT, CDR2 SNEGSKA (reference sequence). In DNA form, the CDR3 reads TGCAGTGCTAGAGATCCGGGGACTGACCTTGAAAAACTGTTTTTT. It encodes CSARDPGTDLEKLFF.

This clonotype appeared once. V gene TRBV6-1 combines with J gene TRBJ2-4; tentative D call: TRBD2 (7 bases). V lost 6 bases and J lost 1, with 16 bases in between. The germline gives CDR1 MNHNS, CDR2 SASEGT. The CDR3 extends over 16 amino acids. CDR3 in DNA: TGTGCCAGCAGGGGAGAAGGGGGGGGGGCCAAAAACATTCAGTACTTC. This codes for CASRGEGGGAKNIQYF.

By sample fraction, this clonotype is medium-sized. The chain couples TRBV6-1 to TRBJ2-3; 9 positions match TRBD1. CDR3 size: 15 residues. Looked up from germline, CDR1 is MNHNS and CDR2 is SASEGT. V shed 6 bases, J shed 6 bases, and the junction held 10 bases outside the gene matches. CDR3 in amino acids: CASRGTGFSTDTQYF. In DNA form, the CDR3 reads TGTGCCAGCAGAGGGACAGGGTTCTCAACGGATACGCAGTATTTT.

The CDR3 here is CASSSPRTDYEQYF. DNA for the CDR3: TGTGCCAGCAGTTCTCCCCGGACAGATTACGAGCAGTACTTC. V and J are TRBV6-5 and TRBJ2-1, with TRBD1 as a possible D gene (6 bases). The assigned J gene may be wrong: the sequence end matches TRBJ2-7 better. The CDR3 loop spans 14 amino acids. Germline V lookup: CDR1 MNHEY, CDR2 SVGAGI.

This chain joins TRBV6-1 and TRBJ2-3; 8 nucleotides match TRBD2. The germline V gene has CDR1 MNHNS and CDR2 SASEGT. The CDR3 length is 15 residues. V lost 2 bases to trimming and J lost 2 bases; unmatched junction nucleotides: 3. The CDR3 DNA sequence: TGTGCCAGCAGTGAAACTAGCGGAATCACAGATACGCAGTATTTT. Translated, it gives CASSETSGITDTQYF.

The chain is built from TRBV10-3 and TRBJ2-2; D is ambiguous. Germline CDR1 and CDR2: ENHRY and SYGVKD. The V end lost 6 bases, the J end lost 4 bases, and 6 bases lay between the germline ends. CDR3 length: 12 residues. The CDR3 spells CAIRGSTGELFF. CDR3 sequence (DNA): TGTGCCATCAGGGGGTCCACCGGGGAGCTGTTTTTT.

The chain joins TRBV9 to TRBJ2-2; D is perhaps TRBD2 (6 bases). CDR3 length: 16 residues. Between the trimmed V and J ends, which lost 4 bases and 1 base, there was a span of 14 bases. Germline V gene data show CDR1 as SGDLS and CDR2 as YYNGEE. The CDR3 DNA reads as TGTGCCAGCAGCTTCTATACGGGGGAGAACACCGGGGAGCTGTTTTTT. Its translation is CASSFYTGENTGELFF.

The chain uses TRBV10-3 and TRBJ2-4; 7 nucleotides align to TRBD1. Germline V CDR1 and CDR2: ENHRY, SYGVKD. V shed 10 bases and J 13 bases; nucleotides not matched to a gene: 16. The CDR3 covers 13 residues. The CDR3 bases are TGTGCCACGGGGCAGGGTGGGACAGACACGCAGTACTTC. Encoded protein: CATGQGGTDTQYF.

The chain has TRBV6-1 and TRBJ1-2; D might be TRBD1 (6 bases). The length of the CDR3 is 15 residues. Germline CDR1 and CDR2: MNHNS and SASEGT. The V end lost 0 bases, the J end lost 4 bases, and 12 bases lay between the germline ends. The CDR3 sequence: CASSEANTGIYGYTF. CDR3 sequence (DNA): TGTGCCAGCAGTGAAGCAAACACAGGGATCTATGGCTACACCTTC.